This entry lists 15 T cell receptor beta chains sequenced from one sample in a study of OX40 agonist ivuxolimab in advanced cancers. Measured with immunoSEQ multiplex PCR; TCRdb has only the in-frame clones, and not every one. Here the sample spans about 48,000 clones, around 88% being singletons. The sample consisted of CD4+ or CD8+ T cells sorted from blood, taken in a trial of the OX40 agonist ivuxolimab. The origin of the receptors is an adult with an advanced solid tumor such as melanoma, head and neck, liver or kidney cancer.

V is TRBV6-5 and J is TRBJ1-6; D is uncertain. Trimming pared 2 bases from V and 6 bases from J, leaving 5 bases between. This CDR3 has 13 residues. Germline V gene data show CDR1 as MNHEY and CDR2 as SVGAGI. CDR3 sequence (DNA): TGTGCCAGCAGTTACAGCCTTAATTCACCCCTCCACTTT. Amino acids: CASSYSLNSPLHF.

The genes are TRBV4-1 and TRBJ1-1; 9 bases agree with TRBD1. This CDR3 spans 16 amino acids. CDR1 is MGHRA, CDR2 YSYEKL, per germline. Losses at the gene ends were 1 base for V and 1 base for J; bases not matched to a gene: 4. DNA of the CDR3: TGCGCCAGCAGCCAAGGGTTGGGACAGGGGAACACTGAAGCTTTCTTT. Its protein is CASSQGLGQGNTEAFF.

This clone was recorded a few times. The CDR3 loop reads CASSDSFAGGNEQFF. The CDR3 DNA reads TGTGCCAGCAGTGACTCGTTTGCGGGGGGCAATGAGCAGTTCTTC. The chain links TRBV6-4 to TRBJ2-1, with 8 bases matching TRBD2. CDR3 length equals 15 residues. Germline V gene data show CDR1 as MRHNA and CDR2 as SNTAGT. Germline trimming cut 0 bases from V and 6 bases from J; bases unmatched to any gene: 4.

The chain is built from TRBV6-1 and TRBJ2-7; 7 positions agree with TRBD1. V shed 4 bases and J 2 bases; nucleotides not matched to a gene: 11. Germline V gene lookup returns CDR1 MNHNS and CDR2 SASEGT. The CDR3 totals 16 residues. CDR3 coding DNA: TGTGCCAGCAGTGGACGACAGGGCACGACACCCTACGAGCAGTACTTC. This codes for CASSGRQGTTPYEQYF.

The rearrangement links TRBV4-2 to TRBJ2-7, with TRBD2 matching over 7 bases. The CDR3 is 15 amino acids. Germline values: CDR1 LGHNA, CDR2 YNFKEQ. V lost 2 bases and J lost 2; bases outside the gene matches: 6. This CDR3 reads CASSQFAGEAYEQYF. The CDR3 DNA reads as TGTGCCAGCAGCCAATTCGCGGGGGAGGCCTACGAGCAGTACTTC.

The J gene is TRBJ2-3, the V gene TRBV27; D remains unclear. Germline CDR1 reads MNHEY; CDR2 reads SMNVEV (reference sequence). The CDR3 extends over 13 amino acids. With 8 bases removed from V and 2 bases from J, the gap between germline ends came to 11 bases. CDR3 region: CASGAGVTDTQYF. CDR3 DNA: TGTGCCAGCGGCGCAGGTGTCACAGATACGCAGTATTTT.

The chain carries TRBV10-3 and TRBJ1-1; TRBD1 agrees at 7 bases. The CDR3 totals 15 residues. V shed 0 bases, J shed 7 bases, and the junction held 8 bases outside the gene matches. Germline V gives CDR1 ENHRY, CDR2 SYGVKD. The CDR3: CAISESSRGFLEAFF. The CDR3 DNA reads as TGTGCCATCAGTGAGTCGTCCAGGGGGTTTCTTGAAGCTTTCTTT.

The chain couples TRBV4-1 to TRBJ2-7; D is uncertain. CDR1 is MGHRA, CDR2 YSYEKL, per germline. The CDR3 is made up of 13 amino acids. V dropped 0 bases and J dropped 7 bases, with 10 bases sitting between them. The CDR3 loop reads CASSQDRSWEQYF. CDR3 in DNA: TGCGCCAGCAGCCAAGATCGGAGCTGGGAGCAGTACTTC.

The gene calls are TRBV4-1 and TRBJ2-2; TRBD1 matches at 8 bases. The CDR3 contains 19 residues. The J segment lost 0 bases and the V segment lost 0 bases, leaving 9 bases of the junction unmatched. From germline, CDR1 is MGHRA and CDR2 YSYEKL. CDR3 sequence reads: CASSQDLFSGGANTGELFF. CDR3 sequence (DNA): TGCGCCAGCAGCCAAGATTTATTCTCAGGGGGCGCGAACACCGGGGAGCTGTTTTTT.

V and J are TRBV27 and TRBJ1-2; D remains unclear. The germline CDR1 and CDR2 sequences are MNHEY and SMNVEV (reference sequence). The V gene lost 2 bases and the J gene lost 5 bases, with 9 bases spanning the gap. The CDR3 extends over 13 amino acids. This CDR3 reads CASSLGINYGYTF. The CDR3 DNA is TGTGCCAGCAGTTTAGGGATAAATTATGGCTACACCTTC.

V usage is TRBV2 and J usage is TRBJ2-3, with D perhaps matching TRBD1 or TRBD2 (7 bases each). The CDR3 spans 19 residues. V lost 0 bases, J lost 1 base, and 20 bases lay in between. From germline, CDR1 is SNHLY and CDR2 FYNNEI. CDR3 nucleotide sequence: TGTGCCAGCAGTGAAGCCAGGGGGGGACCAGAACAAGGCACAGATACGCAGTATTTT. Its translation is CASSEARGGPEQGTDTQYF.

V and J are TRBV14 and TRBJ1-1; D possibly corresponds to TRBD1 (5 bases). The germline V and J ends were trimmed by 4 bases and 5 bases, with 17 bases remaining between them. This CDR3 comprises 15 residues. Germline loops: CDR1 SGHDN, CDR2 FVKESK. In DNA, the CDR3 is TGTGCCAGCAGCCCCACTCTTAGGGGAGTGACTGAAGCTTTCTTT. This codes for CASSPTLRGVTEAFF.

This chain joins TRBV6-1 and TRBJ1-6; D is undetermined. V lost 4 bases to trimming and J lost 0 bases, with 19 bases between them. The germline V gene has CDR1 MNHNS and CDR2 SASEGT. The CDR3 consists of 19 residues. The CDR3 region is CASSARISQVSSYNSPLHF. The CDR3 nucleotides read TGTGCCAGCAGTGCACGTATCTCTCAGGTGAGCTCCTATAATTCACCCCTCCACTTT.

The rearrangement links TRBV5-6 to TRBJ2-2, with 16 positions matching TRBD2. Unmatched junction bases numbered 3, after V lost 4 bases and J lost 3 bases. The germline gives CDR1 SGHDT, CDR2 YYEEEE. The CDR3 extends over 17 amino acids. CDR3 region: CASSLGTSGRDTGELFF. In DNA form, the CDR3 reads TGTGCCAGCAGCCTAGGGACTAGCGGGAGGGACACCGGGGAGCTGTTTTTT. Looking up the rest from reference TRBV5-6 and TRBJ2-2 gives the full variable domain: DAGVTQSPTHLIKTRGQQVTLRCSPKSGHDTVSWYQQALGQGPQFIFQYYEEEERQRGNFPDRFSGHQFPNYSSELNVNALLLGDSALYLCASSLGTSGRDTGELFFGEGSRLTVL.

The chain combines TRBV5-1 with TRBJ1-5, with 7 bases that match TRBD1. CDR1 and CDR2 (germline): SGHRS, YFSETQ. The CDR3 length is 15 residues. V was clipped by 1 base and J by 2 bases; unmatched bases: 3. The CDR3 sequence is CASSLSTGGNQPQHF. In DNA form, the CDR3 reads TGCGCCAGCAGCTTGAGCACAGGGGGCAATCAGCCCCAGCATTTT.